Sequencing of this T cell receptor (beta chain) was carried out in a study of cytomegalovirus exposure and HLA in healthy donors. Study-level points and caveats: There were some public TCRs occurring in many donors, but most TCR sequences were rare.

The V segment lost 5 bases and the J segment 7 bases; nucleotides outside the gene matches: 6. Germline lookup yields CDR1 MDHEN and CDR2 SYDVKM. This CDR3 has 13 residues. Only in-frame clones appear in the TCRdb table, and some are missing; sequencing was by immunoSEQ multiplex PCR. The data show fewer than 200,000 clones, roughly 91% seen once. Separate from the roughly 700-subject first cohort was the 120-subject validation cohort, to which the donors belonged. To note about this clone: Its target is unknown.

The chain is built from TRBV28 and TRBJ1-2; 8 nucleotides line up with TRBD1. This clonotype was obtained from a man aged 18 to 29 in good health and CMV-seropositive. The specimen was PBMCs. As DNA, the CDR3 is TGTGCCAGCAGTCAGGGGGCTTTGTCTGGCTACACCTTC. Protein product: CASSQGALSGYTF.